These T cell receptor beta chains were read from a single sample in a study of OX40 agonist ivuxolimab in advanced cancers. The data were produced by immunoSEQ multiplex PCR, yet TCRdb's version contains in-frame clones alone and is incomplete. Of around 50,000 clones listed, nearly 90% are singletons. The sequencing here drew on CD4+ or CD8+ T cells sorted from blood, taken in a trial of the OX40 agonist ivuxolimab. The receptor set was obtained from an adult with an advanced solid tumor such as melanoma, head and neck, liver or kidney cancer. Each CDR3 is given with its conserved first and last residue. Each record gives: D gene, V gene, clone size, J gene, CDR3 length, CDR3 protein, CDR3 DNA. The D gene is left open where the match is weak. Size is omitted from some rows. Given values are once, few, many or a class for expanded clones.

-,TRBV4-1,once,TRBJ2-6,15,CASSQVGSGANVLTF,TGCGCCAGCAGCCAAGTGGGGTCTGGGGCCAACGTCCTGACTTTC
-,TRBV5-1,-,TRBJ2-1,15,CASSSGDQRGNEQFF,TGCGCCAGCAGCAGTGGGGACCAACGGGGCAATGAGCAGTTCTTC
TRBD1,TRBV10-3,-,TRBJ2-5,13,CAISTGGGETQYF,TGTGCCATCAGTACAGGGGGCGGAGAGACCCAGTACTTC
-,TRBV5-4,-,TRBJ1-2,13,CASSSGSGYGYTF,TGTGCCAGCAGCTCCGGGAGCGGCTATGGCTACACCTTC
TRBD2,TRBV5-1,-,TRBJ2-5,15,CASSFLAAKQETQYF,TGCGCCAGCAGCTTCCTAGCGGCCAAACAAGAGACCCAGTACTTC
-,TRBV5-1,-,TRBJ1-4,14,CASSLVGSSLELFF,TGCGCCAGCAGCTTGGTGGGGTCGAGCTTGGAACTGTTTTTT
-,TRBV27,-,TRBJ2-2,17,CASSITSDLLNTGELFF,TGTGCCAGCAGTATAACCTCGGACTTATTGAACACCGGGGAGCTGTTTTTT
-,TRBV4-1,-,TRBJ2-2,17,CASSPPPSAANTGELFF,TGCGCCAGCAGCCCACCCCCAAGCGCTGCTAACACCGGGGAGCTGTTTTTT
-,TRBV5-1,-,TRBJ1-6,15,CASRGDSRQFSPLHF,TGCGCCAGCAGGGGGGACTCCAGGCAGTTTTCACCCCTCCACTTT
TRBD2,TRBV7-7,few,TRBJ2-5,14,CASSRGLGVETQYF,TGTGCTAGCAGCCGGGGACTAGGTGTAGAGACCCAGTACTTC
-,TRBV6-1,-,TRBJ2-1,14,CASSEAWPPHEQFF,TGTGCCAGCAGTGAAGCATGGCCCCCCCATGAGCAGTTCTTC
-,TRBV7-9,-,TRBJ2-3,12,CASSLPSDTQYF,TGTGCCAGCAGCCTTCCATCCGATACGCAGTATTTT
TRBD1,TRBV18,-,TRBJ1-2,13,CASSVGTGYGYTF,TGTGCCAGCTCAGTCGGGACAGGGTATGGCTACACCTTC
-,TRBV2,-,TRBJ1-5,13,CASSQGSNQPQHF,TGTGCCAGCAGTCAGGGTAGCAATCAGCCCCAGCATTTT
TRBD2,TRBV10-3,-,TRBJ2-1,13,CATLSGENNEQFF,TGTGCCACCCTTAGCGGGGAAAACAATGAGCAGTTCTTC
TRBD2,TRBV18,-,TRBJ2-2,15,CASSPLAGDTGELFF,TGTGCCAGCTCACCACTGGCGGGGGACACCGGGGAGCTGTTTTTT